A single sample gave rise to the 30 T cell receptor beta chains below, sequenced in a study of glioma-infiltrating T cells. Using RNA template, CDR3s of TCR alpha and beta were amplified with iRepertoire arm-PCR. In TCRdb, the multiplex PCR reads were re-called with MiXCR into one record per CDR3 protein. This sample has roughly 100,000 distinct CDR3 sequences, with about 30% found just once. Sequenced: glioma tissue, nonneoplastic brain tissue, or PBMCs (not recorded which). The receptors here all came from a human donor with low-grade glioma or glioblastoma, undergoing nonglioma brain surgery, or in good health (not recorded which).

This rearrangement joins TRBV7-2 to TRBJ1-3, with no clear D. This CDR3 has 14 residues. The V and J ends lost 6 bases and 0 bases respectively, with 9 bases between them. Germline CDR1 and CDR2: SGHTA and FQGNSA. The CDR3 DNA reads as TGTGCCAGCAGGCTCCCCAGCTCTGGAAACACCATATATTTT. It translates to CASRLPSSGNTIYF. Full variable domain (rest looked up from reference TRBV7-2 and TRBJ1-3): GAGVSQSPSNKVTEKGKDVELRCDPISGHTALYWYRQSLGQGLEFLIYFQGNSAPDKSGLPSDRFSAERTGGSVSTLTIQRTQQEDSAVYLCASRLPSSGNTIYFGEGSWLTVV.

Only one count was recorded for this clonotype. This sequence may be a read error, since a much larger clone differs from it by one base. The V and J genes are TRBV7-2 and TRBJ1-3; TRBD1 aligns across 7 bases. The germline V gene has CDR1 SGHTA and CDR2 FQGNSA. This CDR3 is built from 13 residues. The junction had 4 bases not matched to a gene; V was cut back by 9 bases and J by 2 bases. CDR3 sequence reads: CARSQGAGNTIYF. CDR3 DNA: TGTGCCAGAAGCCAGGGGGCTGGAAACACCATATATTTT.

This clonotype showed up many times. This chain connects TRBV20-1 to TRBJ2-5, with TRBD2 matching 11 bases. Germline CDR1 DFQATT, CDR2 SNEGSKA (reference sequence). CDR3 size: 13 residues. V lost 6 bases and J lost 4; bases outside the gene matches: 4. CDR3 bases: TGCAGTGCCATAGCGGGGGGGGCAGAGACCCAGTACTTC. As protein: CSAIAGGAETQYF.

To note about this clonotype: A single base separates this from a much larger clone, so it may be a read error. The chain joins TRBV7-2 to TRBJ2-7; the D gene is possibly TRBD2 (6 bases). There are 15 residues in the CDR3. CDR1 is SGHTA and CDR2 is FQGNSA in the germline V gene. V was cut by 5 bases and J by 6 bases, with 20 bases left in between. CDR3 nucleotides: TGTGCCAGCAGCCCAAGCCGGGGAGGAGGATGCGAGCAGTACTTC. It yields the protein CASSPSRGGGCEQYF.

CDR3 sequence (DNA): TGCAGTGCTAGAGCACAGAACAGGGAGGCCTATGGCTACACCTTC. Amino acids: CSARAQNREAYGYTF. The J gene is TRBJ1-2, the V gene TRBV20-1, with a weak D call TRBD1 (6 bases). This CDR3 is built from 15 residues. The V gene's germline CDR1 is DFQATT and CDR2 SNEGSKA (reference sequence). The V end lost 1 base, the J end lost 4 bases, and 16 bases lay between the germline ends.

This clonotype was picked up many times. V and J are TRBV19 and TRBJ1-1; D gene ambiguous. Trimming pared 5 bases from V and 5 bases from J, leaving 18 bases between. CDR1 and CDR2 from the germline V gene are LNHDA and SQIVND (reference sequence). The CDR3 is 15 residues long. The CDR3 here is CASSPQISMRTEAFF. The CDR3 DNA follows: TGTGCCAGTAGTCCCCAGATCTCCATGAGGACTGAAGCTTTCTTT.

This clonotype turned up a few times. The chain employs TRBV2 and TRBJ1-1, with D possibly being TRBD1 (5 bases). V lost 10 bases and J 0 bases, leaving 12 bases between the germline ends. This CDR3 has 13 residues. CDR1 is SNHLY and CDR2 is FYNNEI in the germline V gene. The CDR3 loop is CATTKTVNTEAFF. The CDR3 DNA follows: TGTGCCACTACGAAGACAGTGAACACTGAAGCTTTCTTT.

This clonotype was recorded many times. CDR3 residues: CASSPGGQAQPQHF. The CDR3 DNA reads as TGTGCCAGCAGTCCAGGGGGCCAAGCACAGCCCCAGCATTTT. This chain joins TRBV2 and TRBJ1-5; 8 bases line up with TRBD1. CDR1 SNHLY and CDR2 FYNNEI come from the germline V gene. Trimming cost V 5 bases and J 7 bases; bases outside gene matches: 7. This CDR3 is built from 14 residues.

V and J are TRBV7-9 and TRBJ2-7; the D is unclear. This CDR3 spans 15 amino acids. Germline CDR1 is SEHNR and CDR2 is FQNEAQ (reference sequence). Trimming pared 4 bases from V and 4 bases from J, leaving 17 bases between. CDR3 amino acids: CASSSPNKPTYEQYF. The CDR3 DNA reads as TGTGCCAGCAGCTCACCAAACAAGCCCACGTACGAGCAGTACTTC.

The sample holds many counts of this clonotype. The chain carries TRBV4-3 and TRBJ1-3; TRBD1 matches 9 bases. Unmatched junction bases numbered 5, after V lost 4 bases and J lost 1 base. Germline V gives CDR1 LGHNA, CDR2 YSLEER. The CDR3 has 16 residues. The CDR3 coding sequence is TGCGCCAGCAGCCCCGGGACAGGGAGGTCTGGAAACACCATATATTTT. This translates into CASSPGTGRSGNTIYF.

The table lists this clonotype with many counts. The rearrangement links TRBV19 to TRBJ2-3, with D hard to call. The CDR3 totals 14 residues. Germline V gene lookup returns CDR1 LNHDA and CDR2 SQIVND (reference sequence). The V and J ends lost 7 bases and 2 bases respectively, with 13 bases between them. The CDR3 spells CASNENGFTDTQYF. CDR3 DNA: TGTGCCAGTAACGAGAACGGCTTCACAGATACGCAGTATTTT.

V is TRBV28 and J is TRBJ1-3; D is uncertain. This CDR3 has 15 residues. V lost 5 bases, J lost 0 bases, and 11 bases lay in between. CDR1 and CDR2 (germline): MDHEN, SYDVKM. In nucleotides, the CDR3 is TGTGCCAGCAGTACGACTCCGGCCTCTGGAAACACCATATATTTT. The encoded protein is CASSTTPASGNTIYF.

This clonotype has only one observation. A much larger clone is a single base away; this may be a read error. The chain has TRBV19 and TRBJ1-1; D ambiguous. Looked up from germline, CDR1 is LNHDA and CDR2 is SQIVND (reference sequence). The CDR3 is made up of 13 amino acids. Trimming took 5 bases from V and 5 from J, leaving 12 bases between them. CDR3 bases: TGTGCCAGTAGTCCGGTGGGGAGTACTGAAGCTTTCTTT. This gives the protein CASSPVGSTEAFF.

Details on this clonotype: Possible read error: a much larger clone is one base away. This chain uses TRBV6-5 with TRBJ2-7; D not certain. This CDR3 is built from 12 residues. Per germline, CDR1 MNHEY and CDR2 SVGAGI. The DNA of the CDR3 is TGTGCCGGCAGTTACACCTCCGGGCCCGGGTACTTC. Residues: CAGSYTSGPGYF.

This clonotype was seen more than once but under ten times. The chain combines TRBV19 with TRBJ2-2; perhaps TRBD2 as D (5 bases). This CDR3 is 15 amino acids long. The V end lost 6 bases, the J end lost 4 bases, and 15 bases lay between the germline ends. Germline V gives CDR1 LNHDA, CDR2 SQIVND (reference sequence). CDR3 loop: CASRQLRAGTGELFF. DNA of the CDR3: TGTGCCAGTAGACAACTGCGGGCCGGCACCGGGGAGCTGTTTTTT. The variable domain in full, completed from reference TRBV19 and TRBJ2-2, reads DGGITQSPKYLFRKEGQNVTLSCEQNLNHDAMYWYRQDPGQGLRLIYYSQIVNDFQKGDIAEGYSVSREKKESFPLTVTSAQKNPTAFYLCASRQLRAGTGELFFGEGSRLTVL.

CDR3 sequence reads: CASSFELGGHTEAFF. The CDR3 nucleotides are TGTGCCAGCAGTTTCGAGTTAGGGGGTCACACTGAAGCTTTCTTT. The chain is built from TRBV12-3 or TRBV12-4 and TRBJ1-1; perhaps TRBD1 as D (6 bases). Trimming pared 3 bases from V and 3 bases from J, leaving 14 bases between. This CDR3 is built from 15 residues.

This clonotype was seen at least ten times. Compared with germline, one end of the junction differs, possibly owing to a read error. V usage is TRBV19 and J usage is TRBJ2-3, with D maybe TRBD2 (6 bases). Germline CDR1 LNHDA, CDR2 SQIVND (reference sequence). The CDR3 covers 12 residues. The chain's CDR3 is CASTGSRDTQYF. For the CDR3, the DNA is TGTGCCAGTACCGGGAGCAGAGATACGCAGTATTTT.

This clonotype was observed a handful of times. The chain has TRBV4-3 and TRBJ2-1; 9 nucleotides align to TRBD2. The CDR3 is 21 amino acids. J lost 0 bases, V lost 0 bases, and 15 bases had no gene match. Germline assignment: CDR1 LGHNA and CDR2 YSLEER. The CDR3 loop is CASSQEAIAGATYSSYNEQFF. DNA for the CDR3: TGCGCCAGCAGCCAAGAAGCGATAGCGGGGGCCACATATTCCTCCTACAATGAGCAGTTCTTC.

A word on this clonotype: Being one base from a much bigger clone, this may be a read error. V gene TRBV7-6 combines with J gene TRBJ1-4, with a possible D match to TRBD1 (6 bases). Germline V gives CDR1 SGHVS, CDR2 FNYEAQ. This CDR3 is 12 amino acids long. Here the CDR3 DNA reads TGTACCAGCAGCTCATGGGGGCGGACTCTTGTTTTT. Protein sequence: CTSSSWGRTLVF.

This chain connects TRBV6-2 or TRBV6-3 to TRBJ2-7; TRBD2 aligns across 7 bases. V was clipped by 6 bases and J by 6 bases; unmatched bases: 11. The CDR3 loop spans 14 amino acids. Germline-derived CDR1 and CDR2 are MNHEY and SVGEGT. DNA for the CDR3: TGTGCCAGCAGCCTAGGACTAGTTCAGGCCGAGCAGTACTTC. Protein sequence: CASSLGLVQAEQYF.

This clonotype was counted ten times or more. The rearrangement links TRBV2 to TRBJ1-4; D ambiguous. V was cut by 6 bases and J by 3 bases, with 14 bases left in between. CDR3 length equals 15 residues. Germline V CDR1 and CDR2: SNHLY, FYNNEI. The CDR3 bases are TGTGCCAGCAGGGAACAGATTAGTCCTAATGAAAAACTGTTTTTT. Its translation is CASREQISPNEKLFF.

For this clonotype: Just one base apart from a much larger clone, this may be a read error. The chain uses TRBV6-1 and TRBJ2-1; D call uncertain. The J call is uncertain, as TRBJ2-7 better fits the DNA end. The CDR3 runs to 13 residues. Germline CDR1 MNHNS, CDR2 SASEGT. The CDR3 spells CASGSGYPDEQYF. The CDR3 nucleotides read TGTGCCAGTGGGTCCGGCTATCCGGACGAGCAGTACTTC.

This clonotype was counted a few times. The CDR3 here is CASSHRLVGNTIYF. The CDR3 region has the DNA TGTGCCAGCAGCCATCGACTGGTTGGAAACACCATATATTTT. The chain employs TRBV3-1 and TRBJ1-3; D unresolved. This CDR3 is built from 14 residues. V shed 3 bases and J shed 3 bases, with 9 bases lying between them. CDR1 is LGHDT and CDR2 is YNNKEL in the germline V gene (reference sequence).

This clonotype occurred many times. V usage is TRBV7-2 and J usage is TRBJ2-7; D gene uncertain. Germline lookup yields CDR1 SGHTA and CDR2 FQGNSA. V was clipped by 0 bases and J by 0 bases, with 6 bases between them. The CDR3 extends over 14 amino acids. CDR3: CASSLAARSYEQYF. The CDR3 region has the DNA TGTGCCAGCAGCTTAGCAGCCCGCTCCTACGAGCAGTACTTC. Looking up the rest from reference TRBV7-2 and TRBJ2-7 gives the full variable domain: GAGVSQSPSNKVTEKGKDVELRCDPISGHTALYWYRQSLGQGLEFLIYFQGNSAPDKSGLPSDRFSAERTGGSVSTLTIQRTQQEDSAVYLCASSLAARSYEQYFGPGTRLTVT.

This clonotype was counted many times. This chain links TRBV15 with TRBJ2-1; D remains unclear. V was shortened by 5 bases and J by 7 bases, with 12 bases between the two germline ends. The CDR3 loop spans 13 amino acids. Per the germline V gene, CDR1 is LNHNV and CDR2 is YYDKDF (reference sequence). DNA for the CDR3: TGTGCCACCAGCGCGCTACCGGTGAATGAGCAGTTCTTC. Its translation is CATSALPVNEQFF.

This clonotype has only a few counts. The chain has TRBV4-3 and TRBJ1-4, with 9 bases matching TRBD1. Germline-derived CDR1 and CDR2 are LGHNA and YSLEER. After removal of 0 bases from V and 8 bases from J, the junction contained 10 bases not matched to a gene. The CDR3 is 17 amino acids. CDR3 sequence (DNA): TGCGCCAGCAGCCAAGATCGCCCCGGGACAGGGCGCGAAAAACTGTTTTTT. It encodes CASSQDRPGTGREKLFF.

About this clonotype: Compared with germline, one end of the junction differs, possibly owing to a read error. The rearrangement links TRBV7-2 to TRBJ1-3; TRBD1 aligns across 7 bases. In germline, CDR1 is SGHTA, CDR2 FQGNSA. The CDR3 spans 15 residues. The CDR3 reads CASSSTGTVGNAIYF. In DNA form, the CDR3 reads TGTGCCAGCAGCTCAACAGGGACAGTCGGAAACGCCATATATTTT. Full variable domain (missing parts from reference TRBV7-2 and TRBJ1-3): GAGVSQSPSNKVTEKGKDVELRCDPISGHTALYWYRQSLGQGLEFLIYFQGNSAPDKSGLPSDRFSAERTGGSVSTLTIQRTQQEDSAVYLCASSSTGTVGNAIYFGEGSWLTVV.

The chain is built from TRBV27 and TRBJ2-5; D is unresolved. The CDR3 runs to 14 residues. V was trimmed by 3 bases and J by 5 bases, leaving 13 bases between them. In germline, CDR1 is MNHEY, CDR2 SMNVEV (reference sequence). CDR3 nucleotide sequence: TGTGCCAGCAGTTTTACTATGGCCGGGGAGACCCAGTACTTC. Translated, it gives CASSFTMAGETQYF.

This chain links TRBV6-2 or TRBV6-3 with TRBJ1-5; D ambiguous. The CDR3 runs to 11 residues. CDR1 and CDR2 (germline): MNHEY, SVGEGT. Trimming cost V 6 bases and J 6 bases, with 6 bases left between them. DNA for the CDR3: TGTGCCAGCAGCCCAACTCAGCCCCAGCATTTT. This codes for CASSPTQPQHF.

At least ten counts were recorded for this clonotype. The chain recombines TRBV4-2 with TRBJ2-7, with 10 positions matching TRBD2. The CDR3 runs 16 residues. Trimming removed 0 bases from V and 7 bases from J; junction bases left unmatched: 9. CDR1 and CDR2 from the germline V gene are LGHNA and YNFKEQ. CDR3 region: CASSQEPLAGVEEQYF. The CDR3 nucleotides read TGTGCCAGCAGCCAAGAACCTCTAGCGGGGGTGGAGGAGCAGTACTTC.